What follows are 26 T cell receptor beta chains derived from one specimen sequenced in a study of neurological immune-mediated disorders. TCRdb fed the 5' RACE reads into MiXCR, producing one record per CDR3 protein. The sample comprises around 50,000 distinct CDR3 sequences, approximately 16% of which are singletons, and roughly 4% rests with the top ten. Material: PBMCs. These receptors all come from a man between 60 and 70 years old in good health.

This chain links TRBV9 with TRBJ2-1, with 7 bases that match TRBD2. The CDR3 has 15 amino acids. Trimming removed 0 bases from V and 2 bases from J; junction bases left unmatched: 2. In germline, CDR1 is SGDLS, CDR2 YYNGEE. This CDR3 is CASSVGEGPYNEQFF. The CDR3 nucleotides are TGTGCCAGCAGCGTAGGGGAGGGACCCTACAATGAGCAGTTCTTC.

By share of the sample, this clonotype is medium-sized (0.01 to 0.1%). This chain connects TRBV29-1 to TRBJ2-5; D is possibly TRBD2 (5 bases). In germline, CDR1 is SQVTM, CDR2 ANQGSEA. Trimming removed 0 bases from V and 7 bases from J, with 6 bases in between. The CDR3 has 11 residues. CDR3 loop: CSVEDGVTQYF. In nucleotides, the CDR3 is TGCAGCGTTGAAGACGGGGTGACCCAGTACTTC.

This clonotype came up many times. The chain links TRBV6-1 to TRBJ2-1; TRBD1 agrees at 9 bases. The CDR3 has 15 amino acids. J was trimmed by 9 bases and V by 8 bases; bases with no gene match: 14. CDR1 is MNHNS and CDR2 is SASEGT in the germline V gene. The CDR3 loop is CASRKTGGVSGEQFF. For the CDR3, the DNA is TGTGCCAGCCGAAAAACAGGGGGCGTATCCGGTGAGCAGTTCTTC.

Worth noting for this clonotype: This likely comes from a read error, as the CDR3 has no conserved phenylalanine or tryptophan at its end. J is TRBJ2-1 and V is TRBV3-1; TRBD2 matches at 7 bases. In germline, CDR1 is LGHDT, CDR2 YNNKEL (reference sequence). The CDR3 has 18 amino acids. CDR3 amino acids: CACSQEVGRESSYNEQFY. The CDR3, as DNA: TGTGCCTGCAGCCAAGAGGTAGGGCGGGAGAGCTCCTACAATGAGCAGTTCTAC.

This clonotype was counted at least ten times. The CDR3 bases are TGTGCCAGCAGTTACGAGGCAGTCGAGCAGTACTTC. It is translated as CASSYEAVEQYF. This chain connects TRBV6-2 or TRBV6-3 to TRBJ2-7; D remains ambiguous. Per the germline V gene, CDR1 is MNHEY and CDR2 is SVGEGT. The CDR3 spans 12 residues. Trimming left V 2 bases short and J 6 bases short, with 8 bases between.

This clonotype was recorded at least ten times. The chain joins TRBV27 to TRBJ2-3, with D perhaps matching TRBD1 or TRBD2 (5 bases each). The CDR3 runs 14 residues. V was trimmed by 3 bases and J by 8 bases, leaving 15 bases between them. The V gene's germline CDR1 is MNHEY and CDR2 SMNVEV (reference sequence). For the CDR3, the DNA is TGTGCCAGCAGTTTCTTCTCGCACGGGGCTACGCAGTATTTT. Amino acid sequence: CASSFFSHGATQYF.

The sample holds many counts of this clonotype. The chain employs TRBV20-1 and TRBJ2-7; 7 bases are a match to TRBD1. This CDR3 has 15 amino acids. The trim removed 0 bases at V and 0 bases at J, leaving 5 bases unmatched. The V gene's germline CDR1 is DFQATT and CDR2 SNEGSKA (reference sequence). CDR3 amino acids: CSARDPDRVSYEQYF. CDR3 DNA: TGCAGTGCTAGAGACCCTGACAGGGTCTCCTACGAGCAGTACTTC.

This clonotype was recorded many times. The chain is built from TRBV9 and TRBJ2-1, with D possibly being TRBD1 (6 bases). V lost 4 bases to trimming and J lost 1 base, with 12 bases between them. This CDR3 has 15 residues. Per germline, CDR1 SGDLS and CDR2 YYNGEE. This CDR3 is CASSPGQTSYNEQFF. The DNA for the CDR3 is TGTGCCAGCAGCCCAGGACAGACTTCCTACAATGAGCAGTTCTTC.

In its sample, this clonotype was seen many times. The chain recombines TRBV29-1 with TRBJ1-2; TRBD1 aligns across 9 bases. With V trimmed by 4 bases and J by 3 bases, 3 bases remained unmatched. Per germline, CDR1 SQVTM and CDR2 ANQGSEA. There are 13 residues in the CDR3. CDR3 residues: CSVGTGVDYGYTF. CDR3 DNA sequence: TGCAGCGTTGGGACAGGGGTTGACTATGGCTACACCTTC.

This clonotype was seen repeatedly, ten times or more. J is TRBJ1-2 and V is TRBV29-1; D unclear. CDR1 is SQVTM and CDR2 is ANQGSEA in the germline V gene. V dropped 0 bases and J dropped 7 bases, with 12 bases sitting between them. The CDR3 has 13 residues. CDR3 DNA: TGCAGCGTTGAAGATGGGGATAGAGGTGGCTACACCTTC. It encodes CSVEDGDRGGYTF.

This clonotype was seen repeatedly, ten times or more. V and J are TRBV5-5 and TRBJ1-1; D gene uncertain. The CDR3 has 14 amino acids. The V and J ends lost 3 bases and 6 bases respectively, with 15 bases between them. The germline V gene has CDR1 SGHKS and CDR2 YYEKEE (reference sequence). CDR3 DNA sequence: TGTGCCAGCAGCTGGGGTTTCCCGGGATCTGAAGCTTTCTTT. The encoded protein is CASSWGFPGSEAFF.

About this clonotype: A read error may produce the germline difference seen at one junction end. The chain links TRBV5-1 to TRBJ2-5, with D possibly matching TRBD1 (6 bases). Germline-derived CDR1 and CDR2 are SGHRS and YFSETQ. CDR3 size: 15 residues. The DNA for the CDR3 is TGCGCCAGCAGCTTGGGGGGACATGGACAAGAGAACCAGTACTTC. This encodes CASSLGGHGQENQYF.

At least ten counts were recorded for this clonotype. The V call is TRBV6-5, the J call TRBJ2-2, with 8 nucleotides matching TRBD1. This CDR3 has 14 residues. Germline trimming cut 6 bases from V and 3 bases from J; bases unmatched to any gene: 3. Per germline, CDR1 MNHEY and CDR2 SVGAGI. The CDR3 protein is CASSQTGDTGELFF. In DNA form, the CDR3 reads TGTGCCAGCAGCCAGACAGGGGACACCGGGGAGCTGTTTTTT.

This clonotype was detected many times. The chain carries TRBV20-1 and TRBJ2-3; 11 bases map to TRBD2. The CDR3 runs to 20 residues. With 0 bases clipped from V and 2 bases from J, the junction kept 16 bases outside the gene matches. Germline loops: CDR1 DFQATT, CDR2 SNEGSKA (reference sequence). CDR3 DNA: TGCAGTGCTAGAGACCCCCTCTCCGGACTAGCGGGCGACCCCACAGATACGCAGTATTTT. Protein product: CSARDPLSGLAGDPTDTQYF.

This clonotype was detected many times. The chain is built from TRBV20-1 and TRBJ2-3, with 9 bases lining up with TRBD1. Looked up from germline, CDR1 is DFQATT and CDR2 is SNEGSKA (reference sequence). The CDR3 spans 16 residues. After removal of 5 bases from V and 4 bases from J, the junction contained 13 bases not matched to a gene. The DNA for the CDR3 is TGCAGTGCTGCGTTAACAGGGGGCCTCGGAGCAGATACGCAGTATTTT. Residues: CSAALTGGLGADTQYF.

The rearrangement joins TRBV12-3 or TRBV12-4 to TRBJ2-6, with D possibly being TRBD2 (5 bases). The ends were cut back, 4 bases at V and 0 bases at J, with 10 bases in the middle. This CDR3 is built from 16 residues. Here the CDR3 reads CASSSDGISGANVLTF. The CDR3 DNA is TGTGCCAGCAGTTCCGACGGGATCTCTGGGGCCAACGTCCTGACTTTC.

This clonotype was picked up many times. V is TRBV7-9 and J is TRBJ2-1; the D is unclear. The length of the CDR3 is 13 residues. V was trimmed by 4 bases and J by 5 bases, leaving 9 bases between them. CDR1 is SEHNR and CDR2 is FQNEAQ in the germline V gene (reference sequence). Here the CDR3 reads CASSSNQDNEQFF. In nucleotides, the CDR3 is TGTGCCAGCAGCTCTAACCAGGACAATGAGCAGTTCTTC.

This clonotype was picked up many times. The rearrangement links TRBV29-1 to TRBJ2-2; the D is unclear. CDR1 and CDR2 (germline): SQVTM, ANQGSEA. V lost 3 bases to trimming and J lost 8 bases, with 13 bases between them. The CDR3 loop spans 13 amino acids. The CDR3 nucleotides are TGCAGCGTTGATTACGGACCTCGGGGGGAGCTGTTTTTT. Translating it yields CSVDYGPRGELFF.

This clonotype appeared many times. The rearrangement uses TRBV7-3 and TRBJ1-1; D ambiguous. This CDR3 comprises 13 residues. The germline gives CDR1 SGHTA, CDR2 FQGTGA. V was clipped by 4 bases and J by 7 bases, with 13 bases between them. The CDR3 nucleotides read TGTGCCAGCAGCTCCAGAGGAGGGTTTGAAGCTTTCTTT. Protein product: CASSSRGGFEAFF.

The table lists this clonotype with many counts. V is TRBV10-3 and J is TRBJ1-1, with D unclear. Trimming took 3 bases from V and 1 from J, leaving 6 bases between them. The CDR3 totals 13 residues. CDR1 and CDR2 from the germline V gene are ENHRY and SYGVKD. The CDR3 loop is CAISDMANTEAFF. Here the CDR3 DNA reads TGTGCCATCAGTGACATGGCGAACACTGAAGCTTTCTTT.

This clonotype is a singleton in its sample. The genes are TRBV24-1 and TRBJ2-1; 16 bases are a match to TRBD2. Germline CDR1 is KGHDR and CDR2 is SFDVKD. This CDR3 is 23 amino acids long. The V and J ends lost 4 bases and 2 bases, in that order; junction bases with no gene match: 19. CDR3 residues: CATSEPGYKGTSGRAGTYNEQFF. The DNA for the CDR3 is TGTGCCACCAGTGAGCCTGGATATAAAGGGACTAGCGGGAGGGCAGGAACCTACAATGAGCAGTTCTTC.

This clonotype was detected many times. V usage is TRBV7-2 and J usage is TRBJ2-6; D is perhaps TRBD1 (5 bases). Trimming took 1 base from V and 12 from J, leaving 7 bases between them. CDR3 length: 12 residues. Per germline, CDR1 SGHTA and CDR2 FQGNSA. The CDR3 coding sequence is TGTGCCAGCAGCTTAGAAGGGGCCGTCCTGACTTTC. Translating it yields CASSLEGAVLTF.

This clonotype was counted many times. V is TRBV6-5 and J is TRBJ2-7; 12 positions match TRBD2. Germline-derived CDR1 and CDR2 are MNHEY and SVGAGI. Trimming at V came to 11 bases and at J to 4 bases, leaving 6 bases not matched to a gene. The CDR3 is 13 residues long. The CDR3 DNA follows: TGTGCCGCTAGCGGGAGGGCCCGATACGAGCAGTACTTC. It encodes CAASGRARYEQYF.

This clonotype appeared many times. The rearrangement uses TRBV20-1 and TRBJ2-5; 7 bases align to TRBD1. CDR1 is DFQATT and CDR2 is SNEGSKA in the germline V gene (reference sequence). This CDR3 has 15 residues. With 5 bases clipped from V and 2 bases from J, the junction kept 11 bases outside the gene matches. As DNA, the CDR3 is TGCAGTGCTTTTCCCGGGACAGAGAAACAAGAGACCCAGTACTTC. Residues: CSAFPGTEKQETQYF.

This clonotype has ten or more counts. This chain connects TRBV7-2 to TRBJ1-3; TRBD1 is a possible D gene (6 bases). Germline values: CDR1 SGHTA, CDR2 FQGNSA. This CDR3 contains 14 residues. Trimming cost V 2 bases and J 3 bases, with 8 bases left between them. CDR3 amino acids: CASSLNRDGNTIYF. The DNA of the CDR3 is TGTGCCAGCAGCTTAAACAGGGATGGAAACACCATATATTTT.

This clonotype was seen many times. CDR3 in DNA: TGTGCCAGCAGCCTTACAGGGGGAGGGGACACTGAAGCTTTCTTT. This gives the protein CASSLTGGGDTEAFF. The chain combines TRBV7-3 with TRBJ1-1; 8 bases map to TRBD1. The CDR3 totals 15 residues. V was clipped by 5 bases and J by 3 bases; unmatched bases: 8. Germline CDR1 SGHTA, CDR2 FQGTGA. Combining the CDR3 with reference TRBV7-3 and TRBJ1-1 gives the whole variable domain GAGVSQTPSNKVTEKGKYVELRCDPISGHTALYWYRQSLGQGPEFLIYFQGTGAADDSGLPNDRFFAVRPEGSVSTLKIQRTERGDSAVYLCASSLTGGGDTEAFFGQGTRLTVV.